This T cell receptor beta chain was sequenced for a study of OX40 agonist ivuxolimab in advanced cancers. About the research overall: Dosing consisted of intravenous ivuxolimab at 0.01 to 10 mg/kg every 2 weeks. The mean age was roughly 60 years, ranging from 23 to 79, with approximately 85% of participants male. Study-wide findings and caveats: Researchers did not establish what antigens the expanded peripheral T cells target. Relatively little clonal expansion, among the lowest observed, appeared in partial responders at 0.1-3.0 mg/kg.

Method: immunoSEQ multiplex PCR; TCRdb's copy keeps in-frame clones and lacks some. The data contain 50,000 to 65,000 clones, 90% of them singletons. Trimming pared 1 base from V and 5 bases from J, leaving 10 bases between. CDR3 size: 14 residues. From germline, CDR1 is LNHDA and CDR2 SQIVND (reference sequence). Comment on this clone: Its antigen remains unidentified.

The sample was CD4+ or CD8+ T cells sorted from blood, taken in a trial of the OX40 agonist ivuxolimab. The rearrangement joins TRBV19 to TRBJ2-3; D perhaps matches TRBD1 (5 bases). This sequence originates from an adult with an advanced solid tumor such as melanoma, head and neck, liver or kidney cancer. CDR3 bases: TGTGCCAGTAGTATAGGCAGGGCAAAAGATACGCAGTATTTT. As protein: CASSIGRAKDTQYF.